This is a list of T cell receptor beta chains from one sample in a study of T cell responses to AZD1222 COVID-19 vaccine. Clones were read by immunoSEQ multiplex PCR, and TCRdb kept only the in-frame ones, dropping some. This repertoire shows 100,000 to 150,000 clones, roughly nine tenths found once; its top ten account for approximately 28%. Source: peripheral blood, taken on day 0 of AZD1222 vaccination. The receptors here all came from an adult in good health. Both conserved end residues are part of each CDR3. A D gene is named only where the DNA matches it firmly. Some rows have no size entry. The others give once, few or many, or a class for an expanded clone.

J,size,D,V,DNA,CDR3
TRBJ2-3,-,TRBD2,TRBV12-5,TGTGCTGTAGGAAGGACTAGTTCTATCACAGATACGCAGTATTTT,CAVGRTSSITDTQYF
TRBJ2-7,-,-,TRBV19,TGTGCCAGTAGACCGACGGTGAGCTCCTACGAGCAGTACTTC,CASRPTVSSYEQYF
TRBJ2-1,-,-,TRBV2,TGTGCCAGCAGTGTGTCTGGCGGGAACCTTTCCAATGAGCAGTTCTTC,CASSVSGGNLSNEQFF
TRBJ1-4,few,TRBD1,TRBV19,TGTGCCAGTAGGTTACAGGGGGGGACTAATGAAAAACTGTTTTTT,CASRLQGGTNEKLFF
TRBJ1-1,-,-,TRBV7-9,TGTGCCAGCAGCTTAGGACAAAACACTGAAGCTTTCTTT,CASSLGQNTEAFF
TRBJ2-1,-,-,TRBV19,TGTGCCAGTAGTGTCACTAAGAATGAGCAGTTCTTC,CASSVTKNEQFF
TRBJ1-6,-,-,TRBV7-8,TGTGCCAGCAGCTTAGCGCCGCAGGCGGGGGATTCACCCCTCCACTTT,CASSLAPQAGDSPLHF
TRBJ2-1,-,-,TRBV7-9,TGTGCCAGCAGCTTAGTAGCGAAAGGCTCCTACAATGAGCAGTTCTTC,CASSLVAKGSYNEQFF
TRBJ1-5,-,-,TRBV19,TGTGCCAGTAGTATAGGGAGGGGAGGTCAGCCCCAGCATTTT,CASSIGRGGQPQHF
TRBJ1-2,-,-,TRBV5-1,TGCGCCAGCAGCTTTGATGGCGTGAACGTCTTTGATGGCTACACCTTC,CASSFDGVNVFDGYTF
TRBJ2-1,-,-,TRBV24-1,TGTGCCACCAGTGATTTCTGGGGCGGGGCCTACAATGAGCAGTTCTTC,CATSDFWGGAYNEQFF
TRBJ2-7,-,TRBD2,TRBV5-5,TGTGCCAGCAGCTTGGATTTGGGGCGGGGGGTCGAGCAGTACTTC,CASSLDLGRGVEQYF
TRBJ2-2,-,-,TRBV28,TGTGCCAGCAGGACAGGGAACACCGGGGAGCTGTTTTTT,CASRTGNTGELFF
TRBJ1-2,once,-,TRBV30,TGTGCCTGGAGTGTTTTGGGATGGGGTGGCTACACCTTC,CAWSVLGWGGYTF
TRBJ2-5,-,-,TRBV6-5,TGTGCCAGCAGTTTACAGGGTGTGGGGGTCCAAGAGACCCAGTACTTC,CASSLQGVGVQETQYF
TRBJ2-2,-,TRBD1,TRBV18,TGTGCCAGCTCACCACGTAATCCGGGACAGGGAAACACCGGGGAGCTGTTTTTT,CASSPRNPGQGNTGELFF
TRBJ1-2,-,-,TRBV6-5,TGTGCCAGCACGAGGACAGTCTCTAACTATGGCTACACCTTC,CASTRTVSNYGYTF
TRBJ1-5,once,-,TRBV19,TGTGCCAGTACGCTACAGATGTTTAGCAATCAGCCCCAGCATTTT,CASTLQMFSNQPQHF
TRBJ1-4,-,-,TRBV19,TGTGCCAGTAGTATTCAGGGAGGCCACGAAAAACTGTTTTTT,CASSIQGGHEKLFF
TRBJ1-1,-,-,TRBV13,TGTGCCAGCAGCCAGCCGGGGGACACTGAAGCTTTCTTT,CASSQPGDTEAFF
TRBJ1-5,-,TRBD1,TRBV6-1,TGTGCCAGCAGTGAAGCGACAGGGGGCAACAATCAGCCCCAGCATTTT,CASSEATGGNNQPQHF
TRBJ1-1,-,-,TRBV12-3/TRBV12-4,TGTGCCAGCATCGGACCGACTCGCGGTGAAGCTTTCTTT,CASIGPTRGEAFF
TRBJ1-1,-,-,TRBV6-6,TGTGCCAGCAGTTACTCGACGGCGAACACTGAAGCTTTCTTT,CASSYSTANTEAFF
TRBJ1-4,few,TRBD1,TRBV5-4,TGTGCCAGCAGCTCGACAGGGAGAATTTCAACTAATGAAAAACTGTTTTTT,CASSSTGRISTNEKLFF
TRBJ1-1,-,TRBD1,TRBV5-1,TGCGCCAGCAGTGAAGGTTCAGGGGGGTTGGCTTTCTTT,CASSEGSGGLAFF
TRBJ1-2,-,-,TRBV6-1,TGTGCCAGCAGTGAATACGTGGGGGGCTACACCTTC,CASSEYVGGYTF
TRBJ2-1,few,-,TRBV7-8,TGTGCCAGCAGCTTATGGGAATATGAGCAGTTCTTC,CASSLWEYEQFF
TRBJ1-1,-,-,TRBV6-6,TGTGCCAGCAGCCGGGGGGCAGAGAACACTGAAGCTTTCTTT,CASSRGAENTEAFF
TRBJ1-4,once,-,TRBV10-3,TGTGCCATCAGTGTGGCCCCCGCCGCAACTAATGAAAAACTGTTTTTT,CAISVAPAATNEKLFF
TRBJ2-1,once,-,TRBV6-2/TRBV6-3,TGTGCCAGCAGTTACTCGAATGCTAATGAGCAGTTCTTC,CASSYSNANEQFF
TRBJ1-5,-,-,TRBV7-2,TGTGCCAGCAGCTATACAAGCAGGGACAACAATCAGCCCCAGCATTTT,CASSYTSRDNNQPQHF
TRBJ2-7,-,-,TRBV19,TGTGCCAGTAGTATCCAGGGGAGCTACGAGCAGTACTTC,CASSIQGSYEQYF
TRBJ2-5,once,-,TRBV10-1,TGCGCCAACGGACGTCGGAGCCAAGAGACCCAGTACTTC,CANGRRSQETQYF
TRBJ2-2,-,-,TRBV5-1,TGCGCCAGCAGCTTGGACGGGACCCGCGTCGGGGAGCTGTTTTTT,CASSLDGTRVGELFF
TRBJ2-1,-,TRBD2,TRBV11-2,TGTGCCAGCAGCTTATTCGGTAGCGGGGACTCCTACAATGAGCAGTTCTTC,CASSLFGSGDSYNEQFF
TRBJ2-3,-,TRBD2,TRBV11-2,TGTGCCAGCAGCTTAGTAGCGGGGGACGCAGATACGCAGTATTTT,CASSLVAGDADTQYF
TRBJ2-7,-,TRBD2,TRBV7-9,TGTGCCAGCAGCCCCAGCGGGACCTACGAGCAGTACTTC,CASSPSGTYEQYF
TRBJ2-6,-,-,TRBV7-3,TGTGCCAGCAGCTTTGATGGGGCGGTTGGGGCCAACGTCCTGACTTTC,CASSFDGAVGANVLTF
TRBJ1-5,-,TRBD1,TRBV6-5,TGTGCCTCAAAGGGGGCGATTCGTCAGCCCCAGCATTTT,CASKGAIRQPQHF
TRBJ2-3,once,TRBD1,TRBV5-1,TGCGCCAGCAGCTTTGACAGGGGCGGCACAGATACGCAGTATTTT,CASSFDRGGTDTQYF
TRBJ2-1,-,-,TRBV12-3/TRBV12-4,TGTGCCAGCAGTTTTCAGGTGGGCAGACGGTTCTTC,CASSFQVGRRFF
TRBJ1-5,few,-,TRBV6-1,TGTGCCAGCAGTGAAAACCCGGGAGAGGGCAATCAGCCCCAGCATTTT,CASSENPGEGNQPQHF
TRBJ1-1,-,-,TRBV7-2,TGTGCCAGCAGCTTATCCTGGACCCGGAACACTGAAGCTTTCTTT,CASSLSWTRNTEAFF
TRBJ2-7,-,-,TRBV27,TGTGCCAGCAGTCCCCACTGGACAGTAATACCGAGCTCCTACGAGCAGTACTTC,CASSPHWTVIPSSYEQYF
TRBJ1-2,once,TRBD1,TRBV6-5,TGTGCCAGCAGCGATCCGGGACAGGGGGCAGATGGCTACACCTTC,CASSDPGQGADGYTF